This T cell receptor beta chain was sequenced during a study of regulatory T cells in long-lasting Graves disease. Whole-study results and caveats: TCR diversity was lower in persistent than newly diagnosed Graves' disease.

Indicated time point: newly diagnosed GD, antithyroid drugs for less than 3 months. PBMC-extracted RNA yielded the TCR library. V gave up 0 bases and J gave up 2 bases, with 7 bases separating them. The CDR3 length is 14 residues. Germline V lookup: CDR1 WSHSY, CDR2 SAAADI. According to the study, TCR beta libraries were built with iRepertoire HTBI primers and CDR3-region Arm-PCR. TCRdb itself ran the multiplex PCR reads through MiXCR, one entry per CDR3 protein. The data hold about 460,000 distinct CDR3 sequences, with around 13% observed a single time. This clonotype was counted between two and nine times. Its antigen is undetermined. These data also featured in a second study, about T cells in Graves' hyperthyroidism and ophthalmopathy. That source notes: HTBI primers were the set used in a first-round RT-PCR of the TCR CDR3.

Sequenced material: peripheral blood mononuclear cells (PBMCs), taken at new diagnosis, from a patient treated with antithyroid drugs. The V call is TRBV10-2, the J call TRBJ2-5; TRBD2 might be the D (5 bases). This clonotype was sampled from a woman in her 50s with Graves disease. The CDR3 protein is CASSESGRQETQYF. The CDR3 DNA reads as TGCGCCAGCAGTGAGTCAGGGAGACAAGAGACCCAGTACTTC.